Listed here are 9 T cell receptor beta chains from one sample, sequenced in a study of Ad26.COV2.S vaccination and SARS-CoV-2 variants. Treatment reported: some 19 received Ad26.COV2.S at low or high dose, single or two shots; 5 received placebo; per-sample allocation not given. Specimens were obtained on day 63 following the first vaccine or placebo injection. Sequencing used immunoSEQ multiplex PCR; TCRdb keeps in-frame clones, though not all of them. The profile covers hundreds of thousands of clones, with 70% to 90% appearing a single time and over 1.3% taken by the ten largest. Sequenced here: peripheral blood, sampled in a trial of Ad26.COV2.S vaccine versus placebo. The origin of the receptors is a person aged 18-65 years who received the Ad26.COV2.S COVID-19 vaccine or a placebo.

This chain joins TRBV7-6 and TRBJ2-1, with TRBD2 matching 10 bases. The length of the CDR3 is 17 residues. V was pared by 5 bases and J by 8 bases, with 15 bases of the junction left unmatched. CDR1 is SGHVS and CDR2 is FNYEAQ in the germline V gene. This chain's CDR3 is CASSRERLAGGSDEQFF. The DNA for the CDR3 is TGTGCCAGCAGCCGCGAACGGTTAGCGGGAGGCTCGGATGAGCAGTTCTTC. Full variable domain (remainder filled in from reference TRBV7-6 and TRBJ2-1): GAGVSQSPRYKVTKRGQDVALRCDPISGHVSLYWYRQALGQGPEFLTYFNYEAQQDKSGLPNDRFSAERPEGSISTLTIQRTEQRDSAMYRCASSRERLAGGSDEQFFGPGTRLTVL.

The V call is TRBV7-9, the J call TRBJ2-3, with D maybe TRBD2 (5 bases). Between the trimmed V and J ends, which lost 4 bases and 1 base, there was a span of 9 bases. CDR1 and CDR2 from the germline V gene are SEHNR and FQNEAQ (reference sequence). CDR3 size: 14 residues. CDR3 loop: CASSWGSGTDTQYF. DNA of the CDR3: TGTGCCAGCAGCTGGGGTAGCGGCACAGATACGCAGTATTTT.

The DNA for the CDR3 is TGCGCCAGCTCTGGCCTCACCGGGGAGCTGTTTTTT. As protein: CASSGLTGELFF. The V and J genes are TRBV10-1 and TRBJ2-2; no clear D gene. Trimming took off 8 bases at V and 4 bases at J, with 8 bases between the two ends. CDR1 and CDR2 from the germline V gene are WNHNN and SYGVQD (reference sequence). The CDR3 has 12 residues.

The rearrangement joins TRBV12-3 or TRBV12-4 to TRBJ1-2; D is unclear. The CDR3 runs 12 residues. V lost 2 bases to trimming and J lost 5 bases, with 6 bases between them. The CDR3 nucleotides are TGTGCCAGCAGTTTAAGCATATATGGCTACACCTTC. Translating gives CASSLSIYGYTF.

The CDR3 DNA follows: TGTGCCAGCAGTTACCTAGGGTATGGGACACTCAACGCTGAAGCTTTCTTT. Translation gives CASSYLGYGTLNAEAFF. The rearrangement uses TRBV6-2 or TRBV6-3 and TRBJ1-1, with TRBD1 as a possible D gene (6 bases). This CDR3 spans 17 amino acids. The germline gives CDR1 MNHEY, CDR2 SVGEGT. Trimming removed 2 bases at V and 6 bases at J, with 22 bases between.

This clone was seen just once. The chain uses TRBV13 and TRBJ2-7; 7 bases are a match to TRBD2. This CDR3 region has 12 residues. Trimming took 5 bases from V and 8 from J; bases not matched to a gene: 6. The germline gives CDR1 PRHDT, CDR2 FYEKMQ (reference sequence). In nucleotides, the CDR3 is TGTGCCAGCAGCCGCGCGGGAGTTCAGCAGTACTTC. Encoded protein: CASSRAGVQQYF.

This clone was seen once. This chain joins TRBV9 and TRBJ2-7; D is possibly TRBD2 (6 bases). Trimming pared 0 bases from V and 1 base from J, leaving 8 bases between. The CDR3 is 14 amino acids. Looked up from germline, CDR1 is SGDLS and CDR2 is YYNGEE. CDR3 amino acids: CASSVGGRSYEQYF. CDR3 nucleotides: TGTGCCAGCAGCGTAGGTGGGAGGTCCTACGAGCAGTACTTC.

The V call is TRBV2, the J call TRBJ1-5; a possible D gene is TRBD1 (6 bases). CDR1 is SNHLY, CDR2 FYNNEI, per germline. The CDR3 spans 16 residues. V gave up 6 bases and J gave up 0 bases, with 15 bases separating them. The CDR3 protein is CASSEPTGSSNQPQHF. CDR3 sequence (DNA): TGTGCCAGCAGCGAGCCCACAGGGAGTAGCAATCAGCCCCAGCATTTT.

The chain carries TRBV6-5 and TRBJ2-3, with D possibly matching TRBD2 (5 bases). Trimming removed 7 bases from V and 4 bases from J, with 15 bases in between. The germline V gene encodes CDR1 MNHEY and CDR2 SVGAGI. This CDR3 has 14 amino acids. In DNA form, the CDR3 reads TGTGCCAGCATGGGAGTACGGATCGCAGATACGCAGTATTTT. Its protein is CASMGVRIADTQYF.